This TCR beta chain was found in a study of T cells after yellow fever vaccination. Study findings and constraints: Most clones from primary vaccination resurfaced after the booster (about 95% CD4, 70% to 90% CD8).

TCR cDNA was made by 5'RACE template switching, adding a universal primer site and UMIs. TCRdb passed the 5' RACE reads through MiXCR, listing each CDR3 protein once. The sample includes some 400,000 distinct CDR3 sequences, under 7.5% seen only once; the top ten take 15%. This clonotype was observed at least ten times. Its antigen remains unidentified. The input for sequencing was PBMCs, taken 5 days after the yellow fever booster vaccination. This sequence was found in a man aged 25-45 years who received the YFV17D yellow fever vaccine.

This chain's CDR3 is CASSRGLAGGSYEQYF. CDR3 in DNA: TGTGCCAGCAGCCGCGGACTAGCGGGAGGTTCCTACGAGCAGTACTTC. The chain couples TRBV11-2 to TRBJ2-7; 14 positions agree with TRBD2. Germline V gives CDR1 SGHAT, CDR2 FQNNGV. With V trimmed by 5 bases and J by 1 base, 4 bases remained unmatched. This CDR3 is built from 16 residues.